One sample yielded the 2 T cell receptor beta chains listed below, sequenced in a study of early T cells in non-severe SARS-CoV-2 infection. TCRdb itself ran the 5' RACE reads through MiXCR, one entry per CDR3 protein. The repertoire holds 60,000 to 90,000 distinct CDR3 sequences, with around 9.9% as singletons. What was sequenced was whole blood. All receptors derive from an adult who was a healthcare worker with PCR-confirmed SARS-CoV-2 infection or an uninfected control (not recorded which).

The rearrangement joins TRBV6-1 to TRBJ1-1, with D hard to call. The CDR3 consists of 15 residues. Trimming left V 0 bases short and J 0 bases short, with 8 bases between. Germline values: CDR1 MNHNS, CDR2 SASEGT. CDR3 loop: CASSEAWQLNTEAFF. Written as DNA, the CDR3 is TGTGCCAGCAGTGAAGCTTGGCAGCTGAACACTGAAGCTTTCTTT.

Many counts were recorded for this clonotype. The rearrangement uses TRBV2 and TRBJ2-1; D is perhaps TRBD1 (6 bases). This CDR3 has 12 amino acids. The germline gives CDR1 SNHLY, CDR2 FYNNEI. Trimming pared 6 bases from V and 9 bases from J, leaving 12 bases between. The CDR3 spells CASRYRATEQFF. The DNA of the CDR3 is TGTGCCAGCAGATACAGGGCGACTGAGCAGTTCTTC.